Sequencing of this T cell receptor beta chain was carried out in a study of healthy donors' naive CD4 and CD8 T cells. Study information: Three donor age groups were sampled: 20-25, 40-50 and 60-70 years; half female.

CD4+CD8-CD45RO-CD45RA+ cells were naive CD4+; CD8+CD4-CD45RA+CD27bright cells were naive CD8+. The CDR3 has 13 amino acids. With V trimmed by 5 bases and J by 2 bases, 3 bases remained unmatched. CDR1 and CDR2 from the germline V gene are MNHEY and SVGAGI. TCR libraries were built from about 500 ng of total RNA by linear amplification. From the reads, TCRdb called clonotypes with MiXCR, one entry per CDR3 protein. The table shows 200,000 or so distinct CDR3 sequences, with over 60% occurring only once. The sequencing sample was made of naive CD4+ and CD8+ T cells sorted from blood, pooled from several donors. This sequence joins TRBV6-5 and TRBJ2-7; TRBD1 aligns across 7 bases. This receptor was obtained from a pool of human donors in good health; the sample pools cells from several healthy donors. CDR3 sequence reads: CASSEDRAYEQYF. The CDR3 nucleotides are TGTGCCAGCAGTGAAGACAGGGCCTACGAGCAGTACTTC.